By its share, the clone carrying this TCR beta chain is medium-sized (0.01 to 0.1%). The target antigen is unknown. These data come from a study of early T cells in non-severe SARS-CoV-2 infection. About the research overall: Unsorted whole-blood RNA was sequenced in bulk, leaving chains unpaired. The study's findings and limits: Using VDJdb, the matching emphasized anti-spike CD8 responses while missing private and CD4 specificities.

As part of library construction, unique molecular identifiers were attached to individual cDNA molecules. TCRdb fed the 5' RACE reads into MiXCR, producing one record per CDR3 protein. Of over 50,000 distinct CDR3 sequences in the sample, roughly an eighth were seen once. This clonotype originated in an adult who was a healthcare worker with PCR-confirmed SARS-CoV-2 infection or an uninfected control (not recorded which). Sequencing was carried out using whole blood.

The CDR3 spells CSVALPGPDEQYF. CDR3 DNA: TGCAGCGTTGCCCTCCCTGGACCAGACGAGCAGTACTTC. The rearrangement links TRBV29-1 to TRBJ2-7, with unresolved D. Trimming cost V 4 bases and J 5 bases, with 15 bases left between them. CDR3 length: 13 residues. Looked up from germline, CDR1 is SQVTM and CDR2 is ANQGSEA.